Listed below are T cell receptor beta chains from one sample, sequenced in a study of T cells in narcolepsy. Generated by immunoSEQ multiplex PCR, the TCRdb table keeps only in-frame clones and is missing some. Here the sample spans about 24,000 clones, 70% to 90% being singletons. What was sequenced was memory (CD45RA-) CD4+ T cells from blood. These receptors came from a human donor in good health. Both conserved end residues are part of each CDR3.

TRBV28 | CASSTLGGSLTGELFF
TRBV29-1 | CSARDFNQPQHF
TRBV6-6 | CASSERTGSYEQYF
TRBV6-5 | CASSYSRTGDSYEQYF
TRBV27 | CASSFNSPLHF
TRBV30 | CAWSLSSGRRGHEQFF
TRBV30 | CAWNPGQGDYTF
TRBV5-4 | CASSPGDKVGETQYF
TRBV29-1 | CSVRGPANEQFF
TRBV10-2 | CASLAAGRGYYEQYF
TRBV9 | CASSVGGNTYGGYTF
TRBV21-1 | CASSLYSGRSTDTQYF
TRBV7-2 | CATYSTGTPFLGGELFF
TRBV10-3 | CAISVGGFDNQPQHF
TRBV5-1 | CASSLSPTGIKNEQYF
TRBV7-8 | CASSPTGLISSYNEQFF